What follows are 22 T cell receptor beta chains derived from one specimen sequenced in a study of beta chain features in type 1 diabetes (dated by TCRdb to the late 2010s). The paper's findings and limits, for the study overall: Type 1 diabetes patients showed a moderate but significant shortening of TCRB CDR3 length in all four CD4+ subsets.

Library method: the immunoSEQ multiplex PCR assay. The entire amount of isolated RNA was reverse transcribed using the High Capacity cDNA Reverse Transcription Kit, so the sequenced TCRB transcripts were expressed ones. TCRdb took over this immuneACCESS table, retaining in-frame rearrangements with V and J assigned. Such tables are incomplete; in checked studies, under half of the missing clones stem from an unresolved V gene, and the remainder is unexplained. The sample records about 360,000 clones, around 13% of which are singletons. The ten largest clones add up to 0.0085% to 0.012% of the sample. Antigens for these TCRs are unknown. Sample: naive CD4+ T cells from blood. The cell subset or site label corresponds to: true naive CD4+ T cells. These receptors were obtained from a woman in her late teens or twenties with type 1 diabetes.

The chain combines TRBV7-9 with TRBJ2-7; D not resolved. Germline CDR1 reads SEHNR; CDR2 reads FQNEAQ (reference sequence). V lost 5 bases and J lost 9, with 17 bases in between. The CDR3 is 13 residues long. As DNA, the CDR3 is TGTGCCAGCAGCCCCGAGAATGTTGGTGGGCAGTACTTC. Translation gives CASSPENVGGQYF.

This clone showed up just a few times. The chain joins TRBV15 to TRBJ2-3; 8 bases are shared with TRBD1. This CDR3 is built from 15 residues. Germline CDR1 is LNHNV and CDR2 is YYDKDF (reference sequence). Trimming took 0 bases from V and 5 from J; bases not matched to a gene: 4. The CDR3 DNA reads as TGTGCCACCAGCAGAGACGGACAGGGAGGAGATACGCAGTATTTT. Translated, it gives CATSRDGQGGDTQYF.

This chain connects TRBV27 to TRBJ2-1; D uncertain. Germline-derived CDR1 and CDR2 are MNHEY and SMNVEV (reference sequence). The CDR3 consists of 12 residues. Trimming pared 5 bases from V and 10 bases from J, leaving 12 bases between. CDR3 nucleotide sequence: TGTGCCAGCAGTACCGCGGCAAGGGAGCAGTTCTTC. Its translation is CASSTAAREQFF.

This chain joins TRBV15 and TRBJ1-1; D may be TRBD1 (5 bases). Looked up from germline, CDR1 is LNHNV and CDR2 is YYDKDF (reference sequence). Between the trimmed V and J ends, which lost 5 bases and 4 bases, there was a span of 14 bases. CDR3 length: 14 amino acids. CDR3 loop: CATSYNLGGTEAFF. DNA of the CDR3: TGTGCCACCAGCTACAACCTGGGGGGCACTGAAGCTTTCTTT.

In this sample, this clone turned up once. The gene calls are TRBV6-5 and TRBJ1-2; 8 nucleotides line up with TRBD1. Germline trimming cut 6 bases from V and 8 bases from J; bases unmatched to any gene: 8. Per germline, CDR1 MNHEY and CDR2 SVGAGI. There are 13 residues in the CDR3. CDR3 sequence: CASSPTGVYGYTF. CDR3 bases: TGTGCCAGCAGCCCGACAGGGGTTTACGGCTACACCTTC.

The chain employs TRBV2 and TRBJ2-7; weak D call: TRBD1 (6 bases). V lost 7 bases to trimming and J lost 4 bases, with 11 bases between them. This CDR3 spans 12 amino acids. Germline CDR1 SNHLY, CDR2 FYNNEI. The CDR3 coding sequence is TGTGCCAGCAAGCAGGGGTGGTACGAGCAGTACTTC. It codes for CASKQGWYEQYF.

The chain has TRBV7-9 and TRBJ2-7, with D tentatively TRBD1 (5 bases). This CDR3 is 15 amino acids long. V was trimmed by 2 bases and J by 2 bases, leaving 13 bases between them. Germline CDR1 SEHNR, CDR2 FQNEAQ (reference sequence). The CDR3: CASSLNRLGAYEQYF. In nucleotides, the CDR3 is TGTGCCAGCAGCTTAAACAGGCTAGGGGCCTACGAGCAGTACTTC.

Only a few counts were recorded for this clone. The rearrangement uses TRBV30 and TRBJ1-5, with unresolved D. The ends were cut back, 0 bases at V and 4 bases at J, with 7 bases in the middle. CDR3 length: 13 residues. Germline V gene sequence: CDR1 GTSNPN, CDR2 SVGIG (reference sequence). The CDR3, as DNA: TGTGCCTGGAGTGTCAGCGGAAATCAGCCCCAGCATTTT. Protein: CAWSVSGNQPQHF.

This chain uses TRBV28 with TRBJ1-1; possible D gene TRBD1, 5 bases. Deletions cut 5 bases from V and 0 bases from J, with 13 bases between. Germline V gene lookup returns CDR1 MDHEN and CDR2 SYDVKM. The CDR3 loop spans 15 amino acids. The CDR3 protein is CASSLAGSMNTEAFF. In DNA form, the CDR3 reads TGTGCCAGCAGTCTTGCAGGGTCCATGAACACTGAAGCTTTCTTT.

This clone was seen a few times. V usage is TRBV5-6 and J usage is TRBJ2-2; no clear D. V gave up 4 bases and J gave up 3 bases, with 13 bases separating them. The CDR3 extends over 15 amino acids. The V gene's germline CDR1 is SGHDT and CDR2 YYEEEE. CDR3 coding DNA: TGTGCCAGCAGCACTCCGGGTTCTTACACCGGGGAGCTGTTTTTT. It specifies CASSTPGSYTGELFF.

The J gene is TRBJ2-5, the V gene TRBV7-2; D gene unclear. The germline gives CDR1 SGHTA, CDR2 FQGNSA. Between the trimmed V and J ends, which lost 2 bases and 4 bases, there was a span of 8 bases. There are 13 residues in the CDR3. This chain's CDR3 is CASSLTLLETQYF. The CDR3 coding sequence is TGTGCCAGCAGCTTAACTCTACTAGAGACCCAGTACTTC.

The V gene is TRBV7-9, the J gene TRBJ2-3; maybe TRBD2 (5 bases). This CDR3 contains 15 residues. The V gene's germline CDR1 is SEHNR and CDR2 FQNEAQ (reference sequence). Trimming stripped 5 bases from V and 6 bases from J, with 18 bases between. The CDR3 protein is CASSPAVRRGDTQYF. The CDR3 region has the DNA TGTGCCAGCAGCCCAGCAGTTCGTCGGGGTGATACGCAGTATTTT.

This clone was counted between two and nine times. The chain has TRBV9 and TRBJ2-5; 10 nucleotides line up with TRBD1. J lost 4 bases, V lost 3 bases, and 9 bases had no gene match. The CDR3 sequence is 16 residues long. Germline V gene lookup returns CDR1 SGDLS and CDR2 YYNGEE. This CDR3 reads CASSARQGASVETQYF. The CDR3 bases are TGTGCCAGCAGCGCCAGACAGGGGGCCTCAGTAGAGACCCAGTACTTC.

This chain joins TRBV28 and TRBJ2-5; 9 positions agree with TRBD1. The CDR3 totals 15 residues. Germline lookup yields CDR1 MDHEN and CDR2 SYDVKM. V trimming: 3 bases; J trimming: 3 bases; junction bases outside the gene matches: 5. The CDR3 bases are TGTGCCAGCAGTTTTCCGGACAGGGGAAAAGAGACCCAGTACTTC. The encoded protein is CASSFPDRGKETQYF.

This clone has only a few counts. This chain uses TRBV5-1 with TRBJ2-5; possibly TRBD2 for D (6 bases). Trimming took off 2 bases at V and 4 bases at J, with 15 bases between the two ends. Germline CDR1 is SGHRS and CDR2 is YFSETQ. The CDR3 has 15 amino acids. This CDR3 is CASSLTVEGLETQYF. As DNA, the CDR3 is TGCGCCAGCAGCTTAACCGTGGAGGGCTTAGAGACCCAGTACTTC. The complete variable domain, with remaining parts taken from reference TRBV5-1 and TRBJ2-5, reads KAGVTQTPRYLIKTRGQQVTLSCSPISGHRSVSWYQQTPGQGLQFLFEYFSETQRNKGNFPGRFSGRQFSNSRSEMNVSTLELGDSALYLCASSLTVEGLETQYFGPGTRLLVL.

This clone showed up just a few times. The V and J genes are TRBV29-1 and TRBJ2-1, with D hard to call. Germline V gene sequence: CDR1 SQVTM, CDR2 ANQGSEA. The length of the CDR3 is 12 residues. Trimming pared 8 bases from V and 5 bases from J, leaving 13 bases between. This chain's CDR3 is CSCPGLDNEQFF. The DNA of the CDR3 is TGCAGCTGTCCCGGGTTGGACAATGAGCAGTTCTTC.

The chain employs TRBV10-3 and TRBJ1-6; weak D call: TRBD1 (5 bases). The germline V and J ends were trimmed by 4 bases and 4 bases, with 11 bases remaining between them. The CDR3 runs 15 residues. Germline V gene data show CDR1 as ENHRY and CDR2 as SYGVKD. The CDR3 nucleotides read TGTGCCATCAGTGTCGGGGGTCGGTATAATTCACCCCTCCACTTT. This gives the protein CAISVGGRYNSPLHF.

This rearrangement joins TRBV21-1 to TRBJ2-5; the table gives TRBD1 as D, unverified against the DNA. TRBV21-1 is listed as a pseudogene. The CDR3 spans 13 residues. CDR3 sequence (DNA): TGTGCCAGCAGCAGCAGGGCGTTCGAGACCCAGTACTTC. This encodes CASSSRAFETQYF.

The rearrangement uses TRBV9 and TRBJ1-1; D is possibly TRBD1 (5 bases). The CDR3 consists of 14 residues. CDR1 and CDR2 from the germline V gene are SGDLS and YYNGEE. The V gene lost 3 bases and the J gene lost 4 bases, with 13 bases spanning the gap. This CDR3 reads CASSEGVGGTEAFF. In nucleotides, the CDR3 is TGTGCCAGCAGCGAGGGAGTGGGGGGCACTGAAGCTTTCTTT.

This clone turned up a few times. The rearrangement uses TRBV6-5 and TRBJ2-2; D might be TRBD2 (5 bases). The V end was cut by 6 bases, the J end by 5 bases, with 10 bases between. Germline V lookup: CDR1 MNHEY, CDR2 SVGAGI. CDR3 length equals 13 residues. In DNA, the CDR3 is TGTGCCAGCAGCACACTAGTTACCGGGGAGCTGTTTTTT. This codes for CASSTLVTGELFF.

The rearrangement links TRBV30 to TRBJ2-3; D perhaps matches TRBD2 (6 bases). The CDR3 covers 13 residues. Germline values: CDR1 GTSNPN, CDR2 SVGIG (reference sequence). Trimming stripped 0 bases from V and 11 bases from J, with 15 bases between. As DNA, the CDR3 is TGTGCCTGGAGTGTTGGCGGGGCCCTGAAGCAGTATTTT. Protein product: CAWSVGGALKQYF.

This clone was counted between two and nine times. The chain recombines TRBV2 with TRBJ1-2; D unclear. The CDR3 covers 13 residues. Germline V CDR1 and CDR2: SNHLY, FYNNEI. The V gene lost 2 bases and the J gene lost 1 base, with 5 bases spanning the gap. This CDR3 reads CASSEYSNYGYTF. CDR3 nucleotide sequence: TGTGCCAGCAGTGAATACAGTAACTATGGCTACACCTTC.